This record covers a single T cell receptor (beta chain). Per the germline V gene, CDR1 is SGHDT and CDR2 is YYEEEE. V lost 1 base to trimming and J lost 7 bases, with 14 bases between them. This CDR3 comprises 14 residues. The data originate from a study of beta chain features in type 1 diabetes. The whole isolated RNA underwent reverse transcription, so sequencing captured expressed TCRB transcripts. Read counts averaged roughly 3.5 million for samples of naive, central memory and regulatory T cells. Sequencing was performed with immunoSEQ multiplex PCR; in TCRdb, only in-frame clones are kept and a portion is missing. This table has about 230,000 clones, over 9.5% appearing once.

The specimen sequenced was naive CD4+ T cells from blood. This TCR was sampled from a woman between 18 and 30 years old in good health. V and J are TRBV5-6 and TRBJ1-1; D uncertain. This CDR3 reads CASSLISTNDEAFF. The DNA for the CDR3 is TGTGCCAGCAGCTTGATTTCTACGAACGATGAAGCTTTCTTT.